The 17 T cell receptor beta chains in this list originate from one sample, sequenced in a study of tumor-infiltrating lymphocytes in oesophageal squamous cell carcinoma. TCRdb re-called the PCR reads with MiXCR, one entry per CDR3 protein. The table includes some 9,800 distinct CDR3 sequences, about 64% detected once. Sequences were obtained from esophageal tumor tissue. These receptors all stem from a female donor with esophageal squamous cell carcinoma.

V is TRBV6-8 and J is TRBJ2-5; D tentatively reads TRBD1 or TRBD2 (5 bases each). The J call may be faulty, since TRBJ2-7 better matches the DNA end. This CDR3 has 16 residues. Per the germline V gene, CDR1 is MNHGY and CDR2 is SAAAGT. The CDR3 sequence: CASSYSPRAGSYEQYF. The CDR3 DNA reads TGTGCCAGCAGTTACTCCCCCAGGGCGGGCTCCTACGAGCAGTACTTC.

This clonotype was detected ten times or more. The chain uses TRBV20-1 and TRBJ2-4; tentatively, D is TRBD2 (5 bases). CDR1 is DFQATT, CDR2 SNEGSKA, per germline (reference sequence). This CDR3 comprises 14 residues. The V gene lost 3 bases and the J gene lost 7 bases, with 16 bases spanning the gap. As DNA, the CDR3 is TGCAGTGCTAGGGTGGGATCGGGGATGAACATTCAGTACTTC. Its protein product is CSARVGSGMNIQYF.

This clonotype has more than one count but fewer than ten. This chain joins TRBV7-2 and TRBJ2-2; D unresolved. The germline gives CDR1 SGHTA, CDR2 FQGNSA. The CDR3 length is 15 residues. V lost 0 bases and J 0 bases, leaving 5 bases between the germline ends. CDR3 loop: CASSLARTNTGELFF. CDR3 DNA: TGTGCCAGCAGCTTAGCCAGGACGAACACCGGGGAGCTGTTTTTT.

Of note for this clonotype: One junction end does not reproduce the germline sequence, and a read error may be involved. The genes are TRBV7-6 and TRBJ2-5; D unclear. The length of the CDR3 is 13 residues. In germline, CDR1 is SGHVS, CDR2 FNYEAQ. The CDR3 sequence is CASSLGPKETQYF. CDR3 nucleotide sequence: TGTGCTAGCAGCTTAGGGCCGAAAGAGACCCAGTACTTC.

The rearrangement uses TRBV7-2 and TRBJ2-1; the match to TRBD1 covers 7 bases. The DNA end favors TRBJ2-4, so the J call may be wrong. The length of the CDR3 is 13 residues. CDR1 is SGHTA and CDR2 is FQGNSA in the germline V gene. CDR3 nucleotides: TGTGCCAGCAGTTCAATCACAGGGGACATTCAGTACTTC. This codes for CASSSITGDIQYF.

J is TRBJ2-3 and V is TRBV6-1; TRBD2 is a possible D gene (5 bases). V was pared by 6 bases and J by 2 bases, with 12 bases between. The CDR3 loop spans 14 amino acids. The germline V gene has CDR1 MNHNS and CDR2 SASEGT. CDR3 coding DNA: TGTGCCAGCAGCAGCGGTTTCCACACAGATACGCAGTATTTT. This sequence encodes CASSSGFHTDTQYF.

The J gene is TRBJ2-3, the V gene TRBV28, with 16 bases fitting TRBD2. This CDR3 is built from 17 residues. Per germline, CDR1 MDHEN and CDR2 SYDVKM. With 4 bases clipped from V and 5 bases from J, the junction kept 6 bases outside the gene matches. The CDR3 nucleotides read TGTGCCAGCAGTTCACTGGGACTAGCGGGAGGGTTAGATACGCAGTATTTT. Translating gives CASSSLGLAGGLDTQYF.

This clonotype is termed hyperexpanded (1% or more). The rearrangement uses TRBV7-9 and TRBJ2-3; tentatively, D is TRBD2 (6 bases). This CDR3 region has 15 residues. V was trimmed by 4 bases and J by 0 bases, leaving 11 bases between them. Germline CDR1 is SEHNR and CDR2 is FQNEAQ (reference sequence). The CDR3 is CASSSPGLSTDTQYF. The CDR3 nucleotides are TGTGCCAGCAGCTCACCTGGACTAAGCACAGATACGCAGTATTTT.

In its sample, this clonotype was seen a few times. The gene calls are TRBV7-2 and TRBJ2-5; a weak D match, TRBD1 (5 bases). Trimming took 1 base from V and 5 from J, leaving 8 bases between them. The CDR3 spans 13 residues. The V gene's germline CDR1 is SGHTA and CDR2 FQGNSA. CDR3 loop: CASSLVSGETQYF. In DNA form, the CDR3 reads TGTGCCAGCAGCTTAGTATCAGGGGAGACCCAGTACTTC.

As to this clonotype: One base away lies a much larger clone, so this may be a sequencing read error. This chain uses TRBV12-3 or TRBV12-4 with TRBJ2-4; unclear D gene. Near its end, the DNA agrees better with TRBJ2-1, so the J call may be wrong. The CDR3 is 12 amino acids. The CDR3 spells CASSHRPETQFF. The CDR3 DNA sequence: TGTGCCAGCAGCCACCGTCCGGAGACCCAGTTCTTC.

The chain joins TRBV12-3 or TRBV12-4 to TRBJ1-1; 12 bases align to TRBD2. The J call is in doubt because the DNA end fits TRBJ2-2 better. The CDR3 extends over 22 amino acids. CDR3 nucleotide sequence: TGTGCCAGCACCCCCTCCCATCCAGGGCGACTAGCGGGAGCCGCGAACACCGGGGAGCTGTTTTTT. The encoded protein is CASTPSHPGRLAGAANTGELFF.

The chain couples TRBV11-1 to TRBJ1-2, with 8 bases that match TRBD1. Germline V gene lookup returns CDR1 SGHAT and CDR2 FQDESV (reference sequence). Unmatched junction bases numbered 3, after V lost 1 base and J lost 2 bases. The CDR3 is made up of 15 amino acids. The CDR3 sequence: CASSLDRTGNYGYTF. The DNA for the CDR3 is TGTGCCAGCAGCTTAGATAGGACAGGGAACTATGGCTACACCTTC.

Notes on this clonotype: The junction departs from the called germline gene at one end, perhaps through a read error. The rearrangement joins TRBV7-2 to TRBJ2-7; perhaps D is TRBD1 or TRBD2 (7 bases each). Germline V lookup: CDR1 SGHTA, CDR2 FQGNSA. The CDR3 loop spans 15 amino acids. The CDR3 spells CASSLEGRGGSPLHF. In nucleotides, the CDR3 is TGTGCCAGCAGCTTAGAGGGCAGGGGGGGATCACCCCTCCACTTC.

This clonotype showed up just a few times. The chain is built from TRBV28 and TRBJ2-5, with 7 bases that match TRBD2. J gave up 2 bases and V 8 bases, and 8 bases lay outside the gene matches. This CDR3 has 14 amino acids. Germline assignment: CDR1 MDHEN and CDR2 SYDVKM. The CDR3 spells CASSRPSGQETQYF. The CDR3 DNA is TGTGCCAGCTCACGGCCTAGCGGACAAGAGACCCAGTACTTC.

The chain is built from TRBV6-6 and TRBJ2-1; the match to TRBD2 covers 10 bases. J was trimmed by 3 bases and V by 0 bases; bases with no gene match: 14. Germline V lookup: CDR1 MNHNY, CDR2 SVGAGI (reference sequence). The length of the CDR3 is 20 residues. The chain's CDR3 is CASSYSSDPLAGEFYNEQFF. In nucleotides, the CDR3 is TGTGCCAGCAGTTACTCGTCGGATCCGCTAGCGGGAGAGTTCTACAATGAGCAGTTCTTC.

The chain combines TRBV10-3 with TRBJ2-3; 9 bases map to TRBD2. The J call may be incorrect, as the DNA end agrees better with TRBJ2-5. The CDR3 runs 15 residues. Germline V CDR1 and CDR2: ENHRY, SYGVKD. As DNA, the CDR3 is TGTGCCAGCGGAGGGATTAGCGGGAGCGGCGAGACCCAGTACTTC. This codes for CASGGISGSGETQYF.

The chain couples TRBV7-8 to TRBJ2-2; D might be TRBD1 (5 bases). The better agreement between TRBJ1-1 and the DNA end casts doubt on the J call. CDR3 length: 14 residues. Germline CDR1 is SGHVS and CDR2 is FQNEAQ. The CDR3: CASRRQTGNTEAFF. The CDR3 DNA reads TGTGCCAGCAGGCGTCAAACAGGGAACACTGAAGCTTTCTTT.